Each of the 22 T cell receptor beta chains below was sequenced from the same sample in a study of blood T cell repertoires in COVID-19. TCRdb's table, derived via immunoSEQ multiplex PCR, lists solely in-frame clones and lacks some. The data contain approximately 69,000 clones, approximately 87% of them singletons. Material for sequencing was peripheral blood. The receptors were gathered from a woman at least 80 years old with acute or convalescent COVID-19.

The V and J genes are TRBV5-4 and TRBJ2-1; TRBD2 matches at 10 bases. The CDR3 spans 16 residues. J was trimmed by 3 bases and V by 3 bases; bases with no gene match: 6. Germline-derived CDR1 and CDR2 are SGHNT and YYREEE (reference sequence). The CDR3 sequence is CASSSSGGALYNEQFF. In nucleotides, the CDR3 is TGTGCCAGCAGCTCGAGCGGGGGGGCCCTCTACAATGAGCAGTTCTTC.

This chain uses TRBV4-1 with TRBJ2-2, with 8 bases that match TRBD2. The CDR3 is 18 residues long. Germline CDR1 and CDR2: MGHRA and YSYEKL. The V segment lost 0 bases and the J segment 4 bases; nucleotides outside the gene matches: 10. The CDR3 DNA reads as TGCGCCAGCAGCCAAGATGACGTAGGACTAGCAGGCACCGGGGAGCTGTTTTTT. This translates into CASSQDDVGLAGTGELFF.

This clone is a singleton in its sample. This chain connects TRBV6-5 to TRBJ1-5; D gene uncertain. Deletions cut 2 bases from V and 7 bases from J, with 9 bases between. Germline CDR1 reads MNHEY; CDR2 reads SVGAGI. There are 13 residues in the CDR3. CDR3 sequence: CASSYEARQPQHF. The CDR3 region has the DNA TGTGCCAGCAGTTACGAGGCTCGGCAGCCCCAGCATTTT.

This chain links TRBV2 with TRBJ1-2; TRBD1 agrees at 8 bases. This CDR3 has 14 amino acids. Germline V CDR1 and CDR2: SNHLY, FYNNEI. Germline trimming cut 4 bases from V and 4 bases from J; bases unmatched to any gene: 5. The CDR3 region has the DNA TGTGCCAGCAGTGTCGGCAGGGGGCGCTATGGCTACACCTTC. The encoded protein is CASSVGRGRYGYTF.

The chain combines TRBV13 with TRBJ1-1; D is perhaps TRBD1 (5 bases). The V gene's germline CDR1 is PRHDT and CDR2 FYEKMQ (reference sequence). V shed 0 bases and J shed 10 bases, with 12 bases lying between them. The CDR3 spans 13 residues. The CDR3 region has the DNA TGTGCCAGCAGCTTAGGAAGGGGTAAAGGAGCTTTCTTT. It encodes CASSLGRGKGAFF.

V usage is TRBV7-3 and J usage is TRBJ2-1, with 10 bases that match TRBD2. CDR1 and CDR2 (germline): SGHTA, FQGTGA. CDR3 length equals 16 residues. Trimming took 3 bases from V and 7 from J; bases not matched to a gene: 9. As DNA, the CDR3 is TGTGCCAGCAGCTTTTCCAGCGGGGGGGCCCAAAATGAGCAGTTCTTC. This encodes CASSFSSGGAQNEQFF.

V is TRBV5-5 and J is TRBJ2-2; a possible D gene is TRBD2 (5 bases). This CDR3 is built from 17 residues. CDR1 is SGHKS and CDR2 is YYEKEE in the germline V gene (reference sequence). V lost 1 base to trimming and J lost 0 bases, with 13 bases between them. The CDR3 nucleotides are TGTGCCAGCAGCTTGTTCGGGGATCTAGCGAACACCGGGGAGCTGTTTTTT. Protein sequence: CASSLFGDLANTGELFF.

The CDR3 spells CATSASGTRGTGELFF. The CDR3 DNA reads TGTGCCACCAGTGCCTCCGGGACTAGAGGGACCGGGGAGCTGTTTTTT. The J gene is TRBJ2-2, the V gene TRBV24-1; 8 bases map to TRBD2. Germline V lookup: CDR1 KGHDR, CDR2 SFDVKD. The CDR3 runs to 16 residues. V trimming: 5 bases; J trimming: 5 bases; junction bases outside the gene matches: 9.

The gene calls are TRBV18 and TRBJ1-1, with TRBD1 matching over 8 bases. The CDR3 is 14 residues long. Looked up from germline, CDR1 is KGHSH and CDR2 is LQKENI. The V segment lost 3 bases and the J segment 7 bases; nucleotides outside the gene matches: 7. As DNA, the CDR3 is TGTGCCAGCTCACCGTCCCGGGACAGGCGTGAAGCTTTCTTT. Protein sequence: CASSPSRDRREAFF. Filled out from reference TRBV18 and TRBJ1-1, the complete variable domain reads NAGVMQNPRHLVRRRGQEARLRCSPMKGHSHVYWYRQLPEEGLKFMVYLQKENIIDESGMPKERFSAEFPKEGPSILRIQQVVRGDSAAYFCASSPSRDRREAFFGQGTRLTVV.

V and J are TRBV14 and TRBJ2-5; 9 bases are shared with TRBD2. The CDR3 consists of 17 residues. Germline CDR1 reads SGHDN; CDR2 reads FVKESK. Trimming cost V 1 base and J 1 base; bases outside gene matches: 7. The DNA of the CDR3 is TGTGCCAGCAGCCAAGGGGTCACTAGCGGGCCCCAAGAGACCCAGTACTTC. It specifies CASSQGVTSGPQETQYF.

The V gene is TRBV18, the J gene TRBJ2-6, with 12 bases aligning to TRBD1. Germline V gives CDR1 KGHSH, CDR2 LQKENI. Trimming took 2 bases from V and 3 from J; bases not matched to a gene: 5. This CDR3 region has 18 residues. The CDR3 sequence: CASSPRDRGHGGANVLTF. The CDR3 coding sequence is TGTGCCAGCTCACCAAGGGACAGGGGGCATGGTGGGGCCAACGTCCTGACTTTC. The whole variable domain, filled in from reference TRBV18 and TRBJ2-6, reads NAGVMQNPRHLVRRRGQEARLRCSPMKGHSHVYWYRQLPEEGLKFMVYLQKENIIDESGMPKERFSAEFPKEGPSILRIQQVVRGDSAAYFCASSPRDRGHGGANVLTFGAGSRLTVL.

This chain links TRBV2 with TRBJ1-1, with a tentative D call TRBD1 (6 bases). Trimming took 5 bases from V and 0 from J, leaving 10 bases between them. The CDR3 is made up of 14 amino acids. Germline values: CDR1 SNHLY, CDR2 FYNNEI. The CDR3 sequence is CASSTTGLNTEAFF. The CDR3 nucleotides are TGTGCCAGCAGTACCACAGGGTTGAACACTGAAGCTTTCTTT. Looking up the rest from reference TRBV2 and TRBJ1-1 gives the full variable domain: EPEVTQTPSHQVTQMGQEVILRCVPISNHLYFYWYRQILGQKVEFLVSFYNNEISEKSEIFDDQFSVERPDGSNFTLKIRSTKLEDSAMYFCASSTTGLNTEAFFGQGTRLTVV.

The rearrangement uses TRBV5-5 and TRBJ1-1; D is perhaps TRBD1 (5 bases). The V end lost 3 bases, the J end lost 6 bases, and 12 bases lay between the germline ends. CDR1 SGHKS and CDR2 YYEKEE come from the germline V gene (reference sequence). CDR3 size: 13 residues. CDR3 region: CASSWGVYAEAFF. The CDR3 DNA follows: TGTGCCAGCAGCTGGGGGGTGTACGCTGAAGCTTTCTTT.

V usage is TRBV12-3 or TRBV12-4 and J usage is TRBJ1-2; tentatively, D is TRBD1 (5 bases). V dropped 4 bases and J dropped 2 bases, with 5 bases sitting between them. The CDR3 has 12 amino acids. CDR3 sequence: CASSSGNYGYTF. The CDR3 DNA reads as TGTGCCAGCAGTTCAGGGAACTATGGCTACACCTTC.

This chain uses TRBV5-1 with TRBJ2-1, with D possibly TRBD1 on 5 matching bases. Germline loops: CDR1 SGHRS, CDR2 YFSETQ. V was clipped by 3 bases and J by 8 bases, with 9 bases between them. This CDR3 region has 12 residues. CDR3 in DNA: TGCGCCAGCAGCTCCCAGGGCGATGAGCAGTTCTTC. Translation gives CASSSQGDEQFF.

V is TRBV4-2 and J is TRBJ2-2; 9 nucleotides align to TRBD1. CDR1 is LGHNA, CDR2 YNFKEQ, per germline. The CDR3 length is 16 residues. Trimming removed 0 bases from V and 5 bases from J; junction bases left unmatched: 4. CDR3 DNA sequence: TGTGCCAGCAGCCAAGATGAGGGGACAGGGACCGGGGAGCTGTTTTTT. Amino acids: CASSQDEGTGTGELFF.

The genes are TRBV19 and TRBJ2-5; 10 bases align to TRBD2. This CDR3 contains 21 residues. CDR1 and CDR2 from the germline V gene are LNHDA and SQIVND (reference sequence). J lost 1 base, V lost 6 bases, and 23 bases had no gene match. DNA for the CDR3: TGTGCCAGTAGCCGGACTCCCAGGGGGCCCGGAGCGGGGGGGCTCCAAGAGACCCAGTACTTC. Translating gives CASSRTPRGPGAGGLQETQYF. The complete variable domain, with remaining parts taken from reference TRBV19 and TRBJ2-5, reads DGGITQSPKYLFRKEGQNVTLSCEQNLNHDAMYWYRQDPGQGLRLIYYSQIVNDFQKGDIAEGYSVSREKKESFPLTVTSAQKNPTAFYLCASSRTPRGPGAGGLQETQYFGPGTRLLVL.

The chain couples TRBV9 to TRBJ2-6; unclear D gene. In germline, CDR1 is SGDLS, CDR2 YYNGEE. V lost 4 bases, J lost 2 bases, and 7 bases lay in between. The CDR3 is 14 amino acids. The CDR3 DNA follows: TGTGCCAGCAGCCTGGCCCCTGGGGCCAACGTCCTGACTTTC. It codes for CASSLAPGANVLTF.

V and J are TRBV7-2 and TRBJ1-3; possibly TRBD1 for D (5 bases). V shed 4 bases and J shed 2 bases, with 18 bases lying between them. Germline V gives CDR1 SGHTA, CDR2 FQGNSA. This CDR3 spans 17 amino acids. CDR3 DNA: TGTGCCAGCAGCTCCCTCCGGTGGGAGGGGACTGGAAACACCATATATTTT. Translation gives CASSSLRWEGTGNTIYF.

The J gene is TRBJ1-2, the V gene TRBV19; 11 bases agree with TRBD1. The CDR3 spans 14 residues. Germline trimming cut 4 bases from V and 8 bases from J; bases unmatched to any gene: 6. Germline V gene sequence: CDR1 LNHDA, CDR2 SQIVND (reference sequence). The CDR3 region has the DNA TGTGCCAGTAGTACGGACAGGGGGCCGAGGGGCTACACCTTC. It yields the protein CASSTDRGPRGYTF. Looking up the rest from reference TRBV19 and TRBJ1-2 gives the full variable domain: DGGITQSPKYLFRKEGQNVTLSCEQNLNHDAMYWYRQDPGQGLRLIYYSQIVNDFQKGDIAEGYSVSREKKESFPLTVTSAQKNPTAFYLCASSTDRGPRGYTFGSGTRLTVV.

This chain uses TRBV5-6 with TRBJ1-2, with 10 bases aligning to TRBD1. The CDR3 is 14 amino acids. Germline V lookup: CDR1 SGHDT, CDR2 YYEEEE. V trimming: 1 base; J trimming: 8 bases; junction bases outside the gene matches: 5. CDR3 in DNA: TGTGCCAGCAGCTTGAGACAGGGGGCAAGAGGCTACACCTTC. Translated, it gives CASSLRQGARGYTF.

This chain uses TRBV5-4 with TRBJ2-1; D is perhaps TRBD2 (6 bases). V lost 6 bases to trimming and J lost 6 bases, with 13 bases between them. CDR1 is SGHNT and CDR2 is YYREEE in the germline V gene (reference sequence). CDR3 size: 13 residues. CDR3 sequence reads: CASTEGLLNEQFF. DNA for the CDR3: TGTGCCAGCACTGAGGGACTGCTCAATGAGCAGTTCTTC.